This T cell receptor beta chain was sequenced for a study of blood T cells in healthy people across ages (dated by TCRdb to the mid-2010s). Turning to the overall study: In model experiments, template switching captured about one uniquely barcoded TCR beta cDNA molecule for every two T cells. The study measured age-related changes in TCR beta repertoire diversity using deep sequencing normalized with unique cDNA molecular identifiers. The donors were divided into four age groups: young (average around 15 years), middle-aged (under 40), aged (approximately 62) and long-lived (around 80). To avoid experimental bias, donors of different ages were randomly spread across the sequencing lanes. The study analyzed two additional independent replicas of 1 million unique cDNA reads from the same blood draw for two donors, one aged 18 to 29 and one aged 80 or older.

The donors were some 39 Caucasian individuals from Russia, aged roughly 6 to 90 years, who were systemically healthy. Each donor gave 8 to 10 milliliters of peripheral blood, drawn into EDTA-treated Vacutainer tubes. Ficoll-Paque density-gradient centrifugation was used to isolate PBMCs, with at least 6.5 million per sample. Trizol reagent was used to extract total RNA from PBMCs, with at least 6 micrograms per sample. For every donor, an aliquot of PBMCs went through flow cytometry to measure the percentages of naive CD45RAhigh/CD27high T cells. Receptor libraries were prepared by 5' RACE. Instrument on record: Illumina HiSeq 2500. A second PCR of roughly 7 to 12 cycles was run with a J-beta primer mix and a sample-barcoded 5' primer. A unique molecular identifier was introduced onto each TCR beta cDNA molecule by a template-switch 5' adaptor carrying 12 random nucleotides. Each sample yielded at least 3 million CDR3-containing paired-end reads. The Mint cDNA synthesis kit, primed by a TRBC-specific oligonucleotide, was used to synthesize first-strand cDNA from all RNA. Following uracil-DNA glycosylase treatment, all cDNA underwent a first 18-cycle PCR with the universal primers M1SS and BC2_uni_R. In the original analysis: For normalization, 1 million high-quality reads were randomly selected from each sample, with every read carrying a distinct molecular identifier. Reads with shared molecular identifiers were discarded instead of being binned into consensus sequences. CDR3 identification, clonotype clustering and error correction used MiTCR with a Q25 quality threshold and the strictest error-elimination algorithm. A nonparametric unseen species model using Euler transformation provided a lower-bound estimate of total TCR beta diversity. TCRdb itself trimmed the public reads at Q25 with fastp, ran MiXCR and retained productive beta chains. Each entry merges the rows of one CDR3 protein and shows their most common DNA and genes. For this entry, the V and J calls and clone size follow TCRdb and not the study's own pipeline. The sample yields approximately 290,000 distinct CDR3 sequences; roughly 26% were counted once. Around 30% of the sample is in the top ten clones.

Here is what the overall study found, with its caveats: Bulk unsorted PBMC profiling prevented conclusive comparison of naive and antigen-experienced compartments. The long-lived group showed more naive CD4+ T cells, fewer expanded clones and increased TCR diversity than the aged group, suggesting age selection. A strong correlation was found between observed TCR beta diversity and the percentage of naive T cells measured by flow cytometry. The CMV infection status of donors was not known, potentially confounding age-related changes in expanded clonotypes. Estimates of total diversity from one million sequenced T cells were regarded as lower bounds and underestimates. As age increased, observed TCR beta diversity per million T cells dropped in a roughly linear way, and a significant reduction was already evident by age roughly 36.

CDR1 and CDR2 are read off the germline V gene as SGHTA and FQGNSA. Reading from cysteine to phenylalanine, the CDR3 counts 12 amino acids. The CDR3 DNA has 36 bases and is translated from base 1. V is shortened by 5 bases, J by 15 bases, and the region joining them spans 17 bases. About this clonotype itself: The antigen it binds to is not known. No per-base quality is available; no much larger clone lies one base away.

The V and J segments used are TRBV7-2 and TRBJ2-1; matching of 5 bases hints at TRBD2 as the D gene. The sequenced sample was blood. The clonotype comes from a woman in her seventies in good health. This receptor carries the CDR3 CASSDLSDGGFF. The sequenced DNA: TGTGCCAGCAGCGACTTATCGGACGGAGGGTTCTTC.